Following are 19 T cell receptor beta chains from one sample sequenced in a study of cytomegalovirus exposure and HLA in healthy donors. Both 60 Vbeta primers and 13 Jbeta primers went into the PCR. Sequenced by immunoSEQ multiplex PCR; TCRdb stores in-frame clones only, minus some. The sample holds fewer than 100,000 clones, over 75% seen once. The sequenced sample consisted of PBMCs. The receptor set was obtained from a male donor in good health and CMV-seropositive.

The CDR3: CASSLAGQGEETQYF. The CDR3 bases are TGTGCCAGCAGCTTGGCCGGGCAGGGTGAGGAGACCCAGTACTTC. The V call is TRBV5-4, the J call TRBJ2-5, with a weak D call TRBD1 (5 bases). The V end lost 0 bases, the J end lost 5 bases, and 14 bases lay between the germline ends. Germline assignment: CDR1 SGHNT and CDR2 YYREEE (reference sequence). The CDR3 is 15 amino acids.

A few counts support this clone. The CDR3 here is CASKPQGTPYTEAFF. CDR3 DNA sequence: TGTGCCAGCAAACCACAGGGGACCCCCTACACTGAAGCTTTCTTT. The chain employs TRBV27 and TRBJ1-1, with 7 bases lining up with TRBD1. After removal of 7 bases from V and 3 bases from J, the junction contained 11 bases not matched to a gene. The CDR3 length is 15 residues. Germline CDR1 reads MNHEY; CDR2 reads SMNVEV (reference sequence).

This sequence joins TRBV21-1 and TRBJ2-5; TRBD1 is the table's D call, not checked against the DNA. TRBV21-1 is noted as a pseudogene. The CDR3 covers 14 residues. CDR3 nucleotide sequence: TGTGCCAGCAGCAAAGATGAGGGGGAAGAGACCCAGTACTTC. Translated: CASSKDEGEETQYF.

J is TRBJ2-7 and V is TRBV4-2, with D maybe TRBD1 (6 bases). The CDR3 has 15 amino acids. Germline V gene data show CDR1 as LGHNA and CDR2 as YNFKEQ. V gave up 0 bases and J gave up 5 bases, with 14 bases separating them. CDR3 sequence: CASSQERGSAHEQYF. For the CDR3, the DNA is TGTGCCAGCAGCCAAGAAAGGGGGAGTGCCCACGAGCAGTACTTC.

This clone has a single count. The chain combines TRBV5-6 with TRBJ2-5, with D hard to call. Looked up from germline, CDR1 is SGHDT and CDR2 is YYEEEE. V dropped 0 bases and J dropped 4 bases, with 7 bases sitting between them. The CDR3 has 13 amino acids. In nucleotides, the CDR3 is TGTGCCAGCAGCTTGGCCAGCGCAGAGACCCAGTACTTC. Translating it yields CASSLASAETQYF.

The rearrangement uses TRBV2 and TRBJ2-2; 7 bases map to TRBD2. The CDR3 totals 14 residues. CDR1 is SNHLY and CDR2 is FYNNEI in the germline V gene. Unmatched junction bases numbered 5, after V lost 4 bases and J lost 6 bases. This chain's CDR3 is CASSVLGRAGELFF. For the CDR3, the DNA is TGTGCCAGCAGTGTCTTGGGGAGGGCCGGGGAGCTGTTTTTT. The whole variable domain, remainder taken from reference TRBV2 and TRBJ2-2, is EPEVTQTPSHQVTQMGQEVILRCVPISNHLYFYWYRQILGQKVEFLVSFYNNEISEKSEIFDDQFSVERPDGSNFTLKIRSTKLEDSAMYFCASSVLGRAGELFFGEGSRLTVL.

This chain joins TRBV18 and TRBJ2-1, with unresolved D. The V gene's germline CDR1 is KGHSH and CDR2 LQKENI. Trimming removed 3 bases at V and 7 bases at J, with 13 bases between. The CDR3 is made up of 14 amino acids. This CDR3 is CASSPPPSANEQFF. The CDR3 DNA is TGTGCCAGCTCACCCCCCCCCAGCGCAAATGAGCAGTTCTTC.

The rearrangement joins TRBV6-1 to TRBJ2-3, with D maybe TRBD2 (5 bases). Trimming left V 8 bases short and J 0 bases short, with 18 bases between. Germline V gene sequence: CDR1 MNHNS, CDR2 SASEGT. This CDR3 has 16 amino acids. The DNA for the CDR3 is TGTGCCAGCGGTGTAAGGCGGGTGACTAGCACAGATACGCAGTATTTT. It translates to CASGVRRVTSTDTQYF.

This clone was recorded only once. The chain carries TRBV2 and TRBJ1-2; a weak D match, TRBD1 (5 bases). Germline loops: CDR1 SNHLY, CDR2 FYNNEI. There are 15 residues in the CDR3. V was clipped by 5 bases and J by 10 bases, with 23 bases between them. The CDR3 is CASSFRIGVNKVYTF. CDR3 DNA sequence: TGTGCCAGCAGTTTTCGGATAGGGGTGAATAAGGTCTACACCTTC.

The chain couples TRBV7-7 to TRBJ2-7, with 7 bases fitting TRBD1. CDR1 SSHAT and CDR2 FNYEAQ come from the germline V gene (reference sequence). The junction had 0 bases not matched to a gene; V was cut back by 1 base and J by 3 bases. CDR3 length: 13 amino acids. CDR3 sequence (DNA): TGTGCCAGCAGCTTAGGGACAGGCTACGAGCAGTACTTC. Translating gives CASSLGTGYEQYF.

There are a few counts of this clone. The rearrangement uses TRBV5-1 and TRBJ2-5; D ambiguous. There are 14 residues in the CDR3. Trimming removed 0 bases at V and 4 bases at J, with 10 bases between. CDR1 is SGHRS and CDR2 is YFSETQ in the germline V gene. In DNA, the CDR3 is TGCGCCAGCAGCTTGGGCGACTCGCGAGAGACCCAGTACTTC. Translated: CASSLGDSRETQYF.

This chain links TRBV2 with TRBJ2-7; TRBD2 agrees at 8 bases. The length of the CDR3 is 17 residues. Per germline, CDR1 SNHLY and CDR2 FYNNEI. The V and J ends lost 6 bases and 4 bases, in that order; junction bases with no gene match: 17. CDR3 sequence reads: CASSYGRGPRGEYEQYF. CDR3 nucleotides: TGTGCCAGCAGCTACGGGAGGGGTCCCCGGGGAGAATACGAGCAGTACTTC. The complete variable domain, with remaining parts taken from reference TRBV2 and TRBJ2-7, reads EPEVTQTPSHQVTQMGQEVILRCVPISNHLYFYWYRQILGQKVEFLVSFYNNEISEKSEIFDDQFSVERPDGSNFTLKIRSTKLEDSAMYFCASSYGRGPRGEYEQYFGPGTRLTVT.

The chain employs TRBV7-2 and TRBJ1-4, with 9 bases aligning to TRBD1. The germline gives CDR1 SGHTA, CDR2 FQGNSA. V shed 4 bases and J 7 bases; nucleotides not matched to a gene: 4. This CDR3 contains 14 residues. The CDR3 DNA sequence: TGTGCCAGCAGCTCCCGGGACAGGGCTGAAAAACTGTTTTTT. Protein product: CASSSRDRAEKLFF. Variable domain in full (rest from reference TRBV7-2 and TRBJ1-4): GAGVSQSPSNKVTEKGKDVELRCDPISGHTALYWYRQSLGQGLEFLIYFQGNSAPDKSGLPSDRFSAERTGGSVSTLTIQRTQQEDSAVYLCASSSRDRAEKLFFGSGTQLSVL.

This chain connects TRBV6-1 to TRBJ1-1; 7 bases are a match to TRBD1. Looked up from germline, CDR1 is MNHNS and CDR2 is SASEGT. J lost 1 base, V lost 2 bases, and 10 bases had no gene match. This CDR3 region has 17 residues. The CDR3 spells CASSESPTGAWNTEAFF. CDR3 in DNA: TGTGCCAGCAGTGAATCCCCCACAGGGGCCTGGAACACTGAAGCTTTCTTT.

This clone was observed a few times. The chain recombines TRBV5-8 with TRBJ2-7; 15 positions agree with TRBD2. Trimming took 4 bases from V and 6 from J; bases not matched to a gene: 5. There are 15 residues in the CDR3. Germline V CDR1 and CDR2: SGHTS, YDEGEE. CDR3 loop: CASSGTSGRFGEQYF. CDR3 coding DNA: TGTGCCAGCAGCGGGACTAGCGGGAGGTTTGGCGAGCAGTACTTC. Together with reference TRBV5-8 and TRBJ2-7, the CDR3 gives the full variable domain: EAGVTQSPTHLIKTRGQQATLRCSPISGHTSVYWYQQALGLGLQFLLWYDEGEERNRGNFPPRFSGRQFPNYSSELNVNALELEDSALYLCASSGTSGRFGEQYFGPGTRLTVT.

The chain is built from TRBV7-8 and TRBJ2-1; D may be TRBD1 (5 bases). V was cut by 5 bases and J by 0 bases, with 11 bases left in between. In germline, CDR1 is SGHVS, CDR2 FQNEAQ. This CDR3 is built from 15 residues. Here the CDR3 DNA reads TGTGCCAGCAGCGTACAGGTTACCTCCTACAATGAGCAGTTCTTC. As protein: CASSVQVTSYNEQFF.

This chain uses TRBV12-5 with TRBJ2-2; 9 nucleotides match TRBD2. Losses at the gene ends were 0 bases for V and 4 bases for J; bases not matched to a gene: 9. Germline loops: CDR1 LGHNT, CDR2 FRNRAP. The CDR3 sequence is 18 residues long. The CDR3 DNA is TGTGCTAGTGGTTTGGTACATGGTAGCGGGAGCCCCACCGGGGAGCTGTTTTTT. It is translated as CASGLVHGSGSPTGELFF.

This clone was counted between two and nine times. The chain recombines TRBV28 with TRBJ1-1; TRBD1 matches at 7 bases. Per germline, CDR1 MDHEN and CDR2 SYDVKM. This CDR3 region has 11 residues. V was pared by 9 bases and J by 7 bases, with 5 bases of the junction left unmatched. The CDR3 spells CASLRDSEAFF. Here the CDR3 DNA reads TGTGCCAGTCTCCGGGACAGTGAAGCTTTCTTT.

The J gene is TRBJ2-7, the V gene TRBV7-9, with 9 bases lining up with TRBD1. J was trimmed by 4 bases and V by 5 bases; bases with no gene match: 6. Per the germline V gene, CDR1 is SEHNR and CDR2 is FQNEAQ (reference sequence). The CDR3 totals 14 residues. In DNA form, the CDR3 reads TGTGCCAGCAGCACGCAAGGGACAGGGTACGAGCAGTACTTC. Translated: CASSTQGTGYEQYF.